This T cell receptor (beta chain) came from a study of CD8+CD57+ T cells in acquired aplastic anemia. This CDR3 has 17 residues. After removal of 0 bases from V and 6 bases from J, the junction contained 9 bases not matched to a gene. Germline V CDR1 and CDR2: LNHNV, YYDKDF (reference sequence). Profiling that covered TCR beta VDJ and CDR3 relied on genomic DNA as its template. MiXCR, run by TCRdb on the reads, gives a single entry per CDR3 protein. The table lists 250,000 to 350,000 distinct CDR3 sequences, 55% to 65% of them singletons, with 6.5% to 10% in the top ten. Sequences were obtained from sorted CD4+, CD8+, or CD8+CD57+ T cells (not recorded which) from PBMCs. This clonotype was sampled from a human donor with severe aplastic anemia or a healthy control (not recorded which). The chain has TRBV15 and TRBJ2-1; 9 bases fit TRBD2. CDR3 region: CATSREAAGLAFNEQFF. CDR3 DNA sequence: TGTGCCACCAGCAGAGAAGCCGCTGGACTAGCGTTCAATGAGCAGTTCTTC.